This is a list of T cell receptor beta chains from one sample in a study of blood T cell repertoires in COVID-19. Clones were read by immunoSEQ multiplex PCR, and TCRdb kept only the in-frame ones, dropping some. The sample has some 120,000 clones; 90% are singletons. Sequencing was performed on peripheral blood. The receptor set was obtained from a man aged 45-65 years with active COVID-19. CDR3s include the opening cysteine and the closing phenylalanine or tryptophan. The D gene is left open where the match is weak. A row's size may be missing; if present it is once, few, many or a size class.

J gene: TRBJ2-1
D gene: NA
V gene: TRBV11-2
clone size: NA
CDR3 protein: CASSYQRYNEQFF
CDR3 DNA: TGTGCCAGCAGCTATCAGCGGTACAATGAGCAGTTCTTC

J gene: TRBJ1-1
D gene: TRBD1
V gene: TRBV12-3/TRBV12-4
clone size: NA
CDR3 protein: CASSFLQGLAFF
CDR3 DNA: TGTGCCAGCAGTTTCTTACAGGGGTTGGCTTTCTTT

J gene: TRBJ1-6
D gene: TRBD1
V gene: TRBV4-2
clone size: NA
CDR3 protein: CASSQTGGYYSPLHF
CDR3 DNA: TGTGCCAGCAGCCAAACAGGGGGTTACTATTCACCCCTCCACTTT

J gene: TRBJ2-1
D gene: NA
V gene: TRBV14
clone size: NA
CDR3 protein: CASSQRGSYNEQFF
CDR3 DNA: TGTGCCAGCAGCCAGCGGGGTTCCTACAATGAGCAGTTCTTC

J gene: TRBJ2-5
D gene: NA
V gene: TRBV10-1
clone size: NA
CDR3 protein: CASSESPSLETQYF
CDR3 DNA: TGCGCCAGCAGTGAGTCCCCTAGCTTAGAGACCCAGTACTTC

J gene: TRBJ2-1
D gene: TRBD2
V gene: TRBV29-1
clone size: once
CDR3 protein: CSVRTSGKDEQFF
CDR3 DNA: TGCAGCGTAAGGACTAGCGGGAAAGATGAGCAGTTCTTC

J gene: TRBJ2-3
D gene: NA
V gene: TRBV6-6
clone size: once
CDR3 protein: CASSTPGDTQYF
CDR3 DNA: TGTGCCAGCAGTACGCCGGGGGATACGCAGTATTTT

J gene: TRBJ1-5
D gene: TRBD1
V gene: TRBV6-1
clone size: NA
CDR3 protein: CASRRDRASNQPQHF
CDR3 DNA: TGTGCCAGCAGAAGGGACAGGGCTAGCAATCAGCCCCAGCATTTT

J gene: TRBJ2-1
D gene: TRBD2
V gene: TRBV19
clone size: NA
CDR3 protein: CASSHGGTPDEQFF
CDR3 DNA: TGTGCCAGTAGTCACGGGGGGACCCCTGATGAGCAGTTCTTC

J gene: TRBJ1-1
D gene: NA
V gene: TRBV4-2
clone size: NA
CDR3 protein: CASSPNDAGNTEAFF
CDR3 DNA: TGTGCCAGCAGCCCCAACGATGCAGGTAACACTGAAGCTTTCTTT

J gene: TRBJ1-2
D gene: NA
V gene: TRBV19
clone size: NA
CDR3 protein: CASREASRGYTF
CDR3 DNA: TGTGCCAGTAGGGAGGCCTCTCGGGGCTACACCTTC

J gene: TRBJ1-2
D gene: TRBD1
V gene: TRBV3-1/TRBV3-2
clone size: NA
CDR3 protein: CASSQGPGTGSQTNYGYTF
CDR3 DNA: TGTGCCAGCAGCCAAGGACCAGGGACAGGGTCCCAGACTAACTATGGCTACACCTTC

J gene: TRBJ2-5
D gene: TRBD2
V gene: TRBV7-9
clone size: NA
CDR3 protein: CASSRTSKETQYF
CDR3 DNA: TGTGCCAGCTCCCGGACTAGCAAGGAGACCCAGTACTTC

J gene: TRBJ2-3
D gene: TRBD1
V gene: TRBV6-6
clone size: NA
CDR3 protein: CASSPSTGVDTQYF
CDR3 DNA: TGTGCCAGCAGCCCCTCGACAGGGGTAGATACGCAGTATTTT

J gene: TRBJ2-2
D gene: NA
V gene: TRBV5-4
clone size: NA
CDR3 protein: CASSGGDRINTGELFF
CDR3 DNA: TGTGCCAGCAGCGGCGGGGACAGAATCAACACCGGGGAGCTGTTTTTT

J gene: TRBJ2-1
D gene: NA
V gene: TRBV12-1
clone size: NA
CDR3 protein: CASTRSREGRSYNEQFF
CDR3 DNA: TGTGCCAGCACCCGATCGCGGGAGGGCCGGTCCTACAATGAGCAGTTCTTC

J gene: TRBJ1-2
D gene: NA
V gene: TRBV21-1
clone size: NA
CDR3 protein: CASSNPTPHGYTF
CDR3 DNA: TGTGCCAGCAGCAATCCTACCCCACATGGCTACACCTTC

J gene: TRBJ2-1
D gene: TRBD2
V gene: TRBV3-1/TRBV3-2
clone size: NA
CDR3 protein: CASSRRRGRLANEQFF
CDR3 DNA: TGTGCCAGCAGCCGACGTCGCGGGAGACTGGCCAATGAGCAGTTCTTC

J gene: TRBJ1-5
D gene: NA
V gene: TRBV27
clone size: NA
CDR3 protein: CASSFGGRVNQPQHF
CDR3 DNA: TGTGCCAGCAGTTTCGGCGGGAGGGTGAATCAGCCCCAGCATTTT

J gene: TRBJ2-3
D gene: NA
V gene: TRBV7-9
clone size: NA
CDR3 protein: CASSFRRGPADTQYF
CDR3 DNA: TGTGCCAGCAGCTTTCGCAGGGGACCCGCAGATACGCAGTATTTT

J gene: TRBJ2-7
D gene: TRBD1
V gene: TRBV5-1
clone size: once
CDR3 protein: CASSFGTASYEQYF
CDR3 DNA: TGCGCCAGCAGCTTCGGGACAGCGTCCTACGAGCAGTACTTC

J gene: TRBJ1-3
D gene: NA
V gene: TRBV19
clone size: few
CDR3 protein: CASNRGSTGNTIYF
CDR3 DNA: TGTGCCAGTAACAGAGGGAGTACTGGAAACACCATATATTTT